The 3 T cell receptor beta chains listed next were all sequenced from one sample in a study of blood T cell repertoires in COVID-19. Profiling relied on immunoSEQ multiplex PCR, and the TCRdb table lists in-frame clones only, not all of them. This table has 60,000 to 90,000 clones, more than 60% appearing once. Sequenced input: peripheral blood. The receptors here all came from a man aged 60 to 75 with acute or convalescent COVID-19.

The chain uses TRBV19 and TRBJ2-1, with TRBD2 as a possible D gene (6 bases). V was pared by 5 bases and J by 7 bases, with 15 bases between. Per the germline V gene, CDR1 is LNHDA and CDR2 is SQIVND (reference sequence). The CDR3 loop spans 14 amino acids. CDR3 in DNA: TGTGCCAGTAGTCCGCGGGACTTGAGGAATGAGCAGTTCTTC. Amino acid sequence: CASSPRDLRNEQFF.

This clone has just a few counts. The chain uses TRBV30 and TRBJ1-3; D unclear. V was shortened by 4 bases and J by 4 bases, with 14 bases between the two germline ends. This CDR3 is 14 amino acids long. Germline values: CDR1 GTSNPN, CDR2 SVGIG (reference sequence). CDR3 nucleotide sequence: TGTGCCTGGACCAGCCAGTTCGGGGGAAACACCATATATTTT. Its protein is CAWTSQFGGNTIYF.

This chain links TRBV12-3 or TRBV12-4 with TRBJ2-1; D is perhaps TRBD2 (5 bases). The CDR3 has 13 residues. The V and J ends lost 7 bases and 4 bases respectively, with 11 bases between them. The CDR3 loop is CASTRGIYNEQFF. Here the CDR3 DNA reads TGTGCCAGCACCCGGGGAATTTACAATGAGCAGTTCTTC.